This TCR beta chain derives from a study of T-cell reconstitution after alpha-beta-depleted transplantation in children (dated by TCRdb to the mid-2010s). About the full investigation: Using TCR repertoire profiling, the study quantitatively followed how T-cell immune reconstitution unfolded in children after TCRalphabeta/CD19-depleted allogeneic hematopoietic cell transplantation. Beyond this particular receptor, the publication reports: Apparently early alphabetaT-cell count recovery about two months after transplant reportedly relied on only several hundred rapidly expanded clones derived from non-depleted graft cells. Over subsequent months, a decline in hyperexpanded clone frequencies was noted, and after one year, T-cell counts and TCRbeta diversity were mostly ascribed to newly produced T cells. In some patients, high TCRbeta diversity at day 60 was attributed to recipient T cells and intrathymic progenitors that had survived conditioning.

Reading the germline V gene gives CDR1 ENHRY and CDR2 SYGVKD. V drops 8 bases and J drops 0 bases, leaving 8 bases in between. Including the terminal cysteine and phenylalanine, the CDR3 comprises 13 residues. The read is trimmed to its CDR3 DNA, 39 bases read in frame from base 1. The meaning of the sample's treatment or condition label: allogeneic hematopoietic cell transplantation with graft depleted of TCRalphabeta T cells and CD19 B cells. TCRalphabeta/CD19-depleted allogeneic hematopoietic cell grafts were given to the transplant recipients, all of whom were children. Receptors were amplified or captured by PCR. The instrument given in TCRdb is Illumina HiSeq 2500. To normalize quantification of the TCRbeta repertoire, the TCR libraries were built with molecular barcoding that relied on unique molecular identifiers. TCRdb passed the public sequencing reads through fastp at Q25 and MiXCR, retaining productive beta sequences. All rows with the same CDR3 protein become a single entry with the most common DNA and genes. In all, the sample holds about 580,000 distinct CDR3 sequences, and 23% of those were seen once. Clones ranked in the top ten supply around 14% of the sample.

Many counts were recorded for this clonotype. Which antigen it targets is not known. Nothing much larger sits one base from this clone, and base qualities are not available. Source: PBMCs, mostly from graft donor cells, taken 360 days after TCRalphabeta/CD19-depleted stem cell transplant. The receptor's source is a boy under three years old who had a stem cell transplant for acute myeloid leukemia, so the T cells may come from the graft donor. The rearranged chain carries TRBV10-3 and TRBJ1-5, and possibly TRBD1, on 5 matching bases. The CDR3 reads CAIGDSSNQPQHF. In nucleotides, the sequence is TGTGCCATCGGCGACAGTAGCAATCAGCCCCAGCATTTT.